This T cell receptor (beta chain) is drawn from a study of T-cell memory formation after mild COVID-19 (dated by TCRdb to the early 2020s). Background on the whole study: Most TCR sequence clusters were specific to one of the two donors. T-cell clones expanding and contracting after mild COVID-19 in a couple of donors were tracked by longitudinal TCRalpha and TCRbeta repertoire sequencing. The cohort comprised two young, previously healthy adult volunteers, one female and one male.

Ficoll-Paque density gradient centrifugation was the method used to isolate PBMCs. On the study overall, not on this receptor specifically: Contracting CD4+ clones appeared mostly in the CM and EM memory subsets, whereas CD8+ clones were enriched in EMRA. Some responding clones were found in pre-infection memory, which suggests that pre-existing cross-reactive memory T cells took part in the SARS-CoV-2 response. Clones contracting from day 15 to 85 had balanced CD4/CD8 phenotypes, while a second wave expanding from day 15 to 37 was biased towards CD4+. The study covered only a couple of mild cases, and larger cohorts including severe cases with pre-infection samples were considered necessary. Whether the second-wave clones peaking on day 37 were SARS-CoV-2 specific was not confirmed.

Counted from cysteine to phenylalanine, this CDR3 has 14 amino acids. This entry keeps only the CDR3 DNA: 42 bases, framed from base 1. Looking up the germline V gene (reference sequence) yields CDR1 SEHNR and CDR2 FQNEAQ. The V end loses 5 bases and the J end loses 5 bases, and a stretch of 15 bases separates them. In this sample, this clonotype turned up a few times. Its recognized antigen is unknown. It has no much larger one-base neighbor in the sample; base qualities were not kept. Sequenced using an Illumina NovaSeq 6000. cDNA libraries for TCRalpha and TCRbeta were prepared by 5'RACE using constant-segment primers, with sample barcodes and unique molecular identifiers added. Trizol reagent was used to extract RNA from every sample. Library amplification was performed in two PCR steps, and a second sample barcode and Illumina TruSeq adapters were introduced in the second step. Sequencing of libraries was performed on an Illumina NovaSeq with 2 x 150 bp paired-end reads. For the original study's pipeline: The reads were demultiplexed and collapsed into UMI-guided consensus sequences using migec v1.2.7. Using mixcr v2.1.11, UMI consensuses were aligned to TRA and TRB V and J templates and then assembled into clonotypes. A clonotype was counted as expanded or contracted only if both edgeR and NoisET called the change significant, with noise models trained on biological replicates. For edgeR calls, a false discovery rate-adjusted p below 0.01 and a log2 fold-change threshold of 1 were applied. As an exploratory analysis of dynamics, max-normalized trajectories of the 1000 most abundant clonotypes were examined with PCA combined with hierarchical clustering. Separately sequenced CD4+ and CD8+ repertoires were used to assign a CD4 or CD8 phenotype to each responding clone. TCRdb cleaned the public reads at Q25 with fastp, built clones with MiXCR and kept in-frame beta chains. Rows matching on CDR3 protein sequence are summarized as one entry with the most common DNA and genes. The V and J calls reflect TCRdb's pipeline rather than the authors' work. Within this sample are 120,000 or so distinct CDR3 sequences, with about 17% of them counted one time only. Approximately 4.7% of the sample is held by the ten biggest clonotypes.

Material: PBMCs or a T cell subset sorted from them (not recorded which). The chain links TRBV7-9 with TRBJ1-1, with the D segment identity uncertain. This receptor was obtained from a man aged 18 to 30 who had mild COVID-19 (a few samples of this study predate the infection). The sample titles of this study are shuffled in the database, so cell type and time point are left out; the donor was told from shared clones. This receptor has the CDR3 CASSPHSEVTEAFF. The nucleotide sequence is given as TGTGCCAGCAGCCCCCACTCTGAGGTGACTGAAGCTTTCTTT.